The rows below give T cell receptor beta chains drawn from one sample of a study of PD-1 blockade in classical Hodgkin lymphoma. Some clones are missing from TCRdb's copy, which holds only in-frame ones; the method was immunoSEQ multiplex PCR. Of approximately 25,000 clones listed, approximately 81% are singletons. The sample was peripheral blood mononuclear cells (PBMCs), taken before the second cycle of nivolumab. The source is a human donor with classical Hodgkin lymphoma. Each CDR3 is given with its conserved first and last residue. Each record gives: J gene, clone size, V gene, D gene, CDR3 length, CDR3 DNA, CDR3 protein. A D gene is named only where the DNA matches it firmly. The size field is filled for only some rows; it gives once, few, many or a size class.

j_call: TRBJ1-1; clone_size: .; v_call: TRBV7-9; d_call: .; cdr3_length: 17; cdr3_nt: TGTGCCAGCAGCATATCATGGGGGACGGGGAAGAACACTGAAGCTTTCTTT; cdr3_aa: CASSISWGTGKNTEAFF
j_call: TRBJ2-5; clone_size: .; v_call: TRBV7-2; d_call: .; cdr3_length: 14; cdr3_nt: TGTGCCAGCAGCCGAAGGTCGGGGGTAGAGACCCAGTACTTC; cdr3_aa: CASSRRSGVETQYF
j_call: TRBJ2-7; clone_size: .; v_call: TRBV11-2; d_call: .; cdr3_length: 15; cdr3_nt: TGTGCCAGCAGCTCGATAGGGGTCGTCGGCTACGAGCAGTACTTC; cdr3_aa: CASSSIGVVGYEQYF
j_call: TRBJ1-1; clone_size: .; v_call: TRBV5-1; d_call: .; cdr3_length: 16; cdr3_nt: TGCGCCAGCAGCTTGGGAAGGGTGGGGGGCCGGACTGAAGCTTTCTTT; cdr3_aa: CASSLGRVGGRTEAFF
j_call: TRBJ2-7; clone_size: .; v_call: TRBV19; d_call: TRBD1; cdr3_length: 14; cdr3_nt: TGTGCCAGTAGTGACGGGACAGGGGGCTACGAGCAGTACTTC; cdr3_aa: CASSDGTGGYEQYF
j_call: TRBJ2-2; clone_size: .; v_call: TRBV6-6; d_call: .; cdr3_length: 12; cdr3_nt: TGTGCCAGCAGTTACTCGAACGGGGAGCTGTTTTTT; cdr3_aa: CASSYSNGELFF
j_call: TRBJ2-1; clone_size: .; v_call: TRBV2; d_call: TRBD2; cdr3_length: 16; cdr3_nt: TGTGCCAGCAGGTTCCAGACTAGCGAGGTCTACAATGAGCAGTTCTTC; cdr3_aa: CASRFQTSEVYNEQFF
j_call: TRBJ2-2; clone_size: .; v_call: TRBV18; d_call: TRBD2; cdr3_length: 17; cdr3_nt: TGTGCCAGCTCACCACAGGGAGGGGCCCCCAACACCGGGGAGCTGTTTTTT; cdr3_aa: CASSPQGGAPNTGELFF
j_call: TRBJ2-3; clone_size: .; v_call: TRBV5-1; d_call: .; cdr3_length: 13; cdr3_nt: TGTGCCAGCACAGAGGACAGAACAGATACGCAGTATTTT; cdr3_aa: CASTEDRTDTQYF
j_call: TRBJ2-2; clone_size: .; v_call: TRBV6-5; d_call: TRBD2; cdr3_length: 14; cdr3_nt: TGTGCCAGCAGTTCAGCGGGGGACACCGGGGAGCTGTTTTTT; cdr3_aa: CASSSAGDTGELFF
j_call: TRBJ1-5; clone_size: .; v_call: TRBV6-1; d_call: .; cdr3_length: 15; cdr3_nt: TGTGCCAGCAGGAGGACAGTTTATAGCAATCAGCCCCAGCATTTT; cdr3_aa: CASRRTVYSNQPQHF
j_call: TRBJ1-3; clone_size: .; v_call: TRBV12-5; d_call: .; cdr3_length: 13; cdr3_nt: TGTGCTAGTGGTTTGGAGGGGGGAAACACCATATATTTT; cdr3_aa: CASGLEGGNTIYF
j_call: TRBJ2-7; clone_size: few; v_call: TRBV5-1; d_call: TRBD1; cdr3_length: 15; cdr3_nt: TGCGCCAGCAGCTATGGGGACAGGGGTCCCTACGAGCAGTACTTC; cdr3_aa: CASSYGDRGPYEQYF
j_call: TRBJ2-1; clone_size: once; v_call: TRBV6-4; d_call: .; cdr3_length: 21; cdr3_nt: TGTGCCAGCAGTGACGAGACCGTGGGGACTCTACCCTATGGGCTCGACGATGAGCAGTTCTTC; cdr3_aa: CASSDETVGTLPYGLDDEQFF
j_call: TRBJ1-1; clone_size: .; v_call: TRBV6-6; d_call: .; cdr3_length: 13; cdr3_nt: TGTGCCAGCAGTTACGGAGGAGACACTGAAGCTTTCTTT; cdr3_aa: CASSYGGDTEAFF
j_call: TRBJ2-5; clone_size: once; v_call: TRBV5-8; d_call: TRBD1; cdr3_length: 16; cdr3_nt: TGTGCCAGCAGCAGGGGGACAGGGGCTGGTCAAGAGACCCAGTACTTC; cdr3_aa: CASSRGTGAGQETQYF
j_call: TRBJ1-5; clone_size: .; v_call: TRBV27; d_call: .; cdr3_length: 17; cdr3_nt: TGTGCCAGCAGTCCACGGGGGGGGTACTATAGCAATCAGCCCCAGCATTTT; cdr3_aa: CASSPRGGYYSNQPQHF
j_call: TRBJ2-7; clone_size: few; v_call: TRBV27; d_call: TRBD2; cdr3_length: 18; cdr3_nt: TGTGCCAGCAGTTTGGTGGGGCTAGCGGGAGGCCCCCTAGTGGAGCAGTACTTC; cdr3_aa: CASSLVGLAGGPLVEQYF
j_call: TRBJ1-1; clone_size: .; v_call: TRBV10-1; d_call: .; cdr3_length: 14; cdr3_nt: TGCGCCAGCAGCACCGGATTGAGGGACACTGAAGCTTTCTTT; cdr3_aa: CASSTGLRDTEAFF
j_call: TRBJ2-3; clone_size: .; v_call: TRBV5-1; d_call: TRBD2; cdr3_length: 14; cdr3_nt: TGCGCCAGCAGCATTCCTAGCGGCTCAGATACGCAGTATTTT; cdr3_aa: CASSIPSGSDTQYF
j_call: TRBJ2-3; clone_size: .; v_call: TRBV7-8; d_call: .; cdr3_length: 16; cdr3_nt: TGTGCCAGCAGCCCCATAGGGGGGCAGGGAAAAGATACGCAGTATTTT; cdr3_aa: CASSPIGGQGKDTQYF
j_call: TRBJ1-1; clone_size: few; v_call: TRBV28; d_call: .; cdr3_length: 10; cdr3_nt: TGTGCCAGCACGGGATATGAAGCTTTCTTT; cdr3_aa: CASTGYEAFF
j_call: TRBJ1-4; clone_size: .; v_call: TRBV27; d_call: .; cdr3_length: 14; cdr3_nt: TGTGCCAGCAGTATACGACGTTATAATGAAAAACTGTTTTTT; cdr3_aa: CASSIRRYNEKLFF
j_call: TRBJ2-1; clone_size: .; v_call: TRBV27; d_call: TRBD2; cdr3_length: 16; cdr3_nt: TGTGCCAGCAGTTCCTCACGGACTAGCGGGAACAATGAGCAGTTCTTC; cdr3_aa: CASSSSRTSGNNEQFF
j_call: TRBJ2-2; clone_size: .; v_call: TRBV2; d_call: TRBD2; cdr3_length: 17; cdr3_nt: TGTGCCAGCAGGGGGACTAGCGGGGGCCAGAACACCGGGGAGCTGTTTTTT; cdr3_aa: CASRGTSGGQNTGELFF
j_call: TRBJ1-2; clone_size: .; v_call: TRBV6-1; d_call: .; cdr3_length: 16; cdr3_nt: TGTGCCAGCAGTGAAGCTCGAAGTGGGGGCAGATCGGGCTACACCTTC; cdr3_aa: CASSEARSGGRSGYTF
j_call: TRBJ2-7; clone_size: .; v_call: TRBV6-1; d_call: TRBD2; cdr3_length: 17; cdr3_nt: TGTGCCAGCAGTGAACGGAGAGCGGGACTAGTCACTAACGAGCAGTACTTC; cdr3_aa: CASSERRAGLVTNEQYF
j_call: TRBJ2-4; clone_size: few; v_call: TRBV10-3; d_call: TRBD2; cdr3_length: 15; cdr3_nt: TGTGCCATCAGTGAGAGAAGGACAGCGGGAGACATTCAGTACTTC; cdr3_aa: CAISERRTAGDIQYF
j_call: TRBJ1-5; clone_size: few; v_call: TRBV19; d_call: .; cdr3_length: 15; cdr3_nt: TGTGCCAGTCACACTGGGACCCCGACTAATCAGCCCCAGCATTTT; cdr3_aa: CASHTGTPTNQPQHF
j_call: TRBJ2-3; clone_size: medium-sized; v_call: TRBV5-1; d_call: .; cdr3_length: 16; cdr3_nt: TGCGCCAGCAGCCCTGGTACGGGGCATAGCACAGATACGCAGTATTTT; cdr3_aa: CASSPGTGHSTDTQYF
j_call: TRBJ2-6; clone_size: .; v_call: TRBV29-1; d_call: TRBD2; cdr3_length: 17; cdr3_nt: TGCAGCGTCGGGACTAGCGGGAGCCTCTCTGGGGCCAACGTCCTGACTTTC; cdr3_aa: CSVGTSGSLSGANVLTF
j_call: TRBJ2-1; clone_size: .; v_call: TRBV6-6; d_call: TRBD2; cdr3_length: 16; cdr3_nt: TGTGCCAGCCGACCGGGACTAGCGGGCGAAGACAATGAGCAGTTCTTC; cdr3_aa: CASRPGLAGEDNEQFF
j_call: TRBJ1-5; clone_size: .; v_call: TRBV11-2; d_call: .; cdr3_length: 15; cdr3_nt: TGTGCCAGCAGCTTAGGCCAGCTTGGCAATCAGCCCCAGCATTTT; cdr3_aa: CASSLGQLGNQPQHF
j_call: TRBJ2-3; clone_size: .; v_call: TRBV7-9; d_call: .; cdr3_length: 17; cdr3_nt: TGTGCCAGCAGCCCACGACAGTCGAACCTGACCACAGATACGCAGTATTTT; cdr3_aa: CASSPRQSNLTTDTQYF
j_call: TRBJ1-1; clone_size: few; v_call: TRBV2; d_call: TRBD1; cdr3_length: 14; cdr3_nt: TGTGCCAGCAGTTCCGGGACAGGGAGCACTGAAGCTTTCTTT; cdr3_aa: CASSSGTGSTEAFF
j_call: TRBJ1-1; clone_size: once; v_call: TRBV29-1; d_call: .; cdr3_length: 15; cdr3_nt: TGCAGCGTTGAAGAACCCTCAGGGTTGAACACTGAAGCTTTCTTT; cdr3_aa: CSVEEPSGLNTEAFF
j_call: TRBJ1-3; clone_size: .; v_call: TRBV13; d_call: .; cdr3_length: 17; cdr3_nt: TGTGCCAGCAGCTTGAATGCGGGTCATAGGGAGGGAAACACCATATATTTT; cdr3_aa: CASSLNAGHREGNTIYF
j_call: TRBJ1-6; clone_size: .; v_call: TRBV14; d_call: .; cdr3_length: 14; cdr3_nt: TGTGCCAGCAGCCGTGGGAGTTATAATTCACCCCTCCACTTT; cdr3_aa: CASSRGSYNSPLHF
j_call: TRBJ1-4; clone_size: .; v_call: TRBV2; d_call: .; cdr3_length: 17; cdr3_nt: TGTGCCACCAGGGGAAGACTTTTAGGACCCACTAATGAAAAACTGTTTTTT; cdr3_aa: CATRGRLLGPTNEKLFF
j_call: TRBJ2-5; clone_size: .; v_call: TRBV6-1; d_call: .; cdr3_length: 14; cdr3_nt: TGTGCCAGCAGTGAAGGGCCCCGGCCAGAGACCCAGTACTTC; cdr3_aa: CASSEGPRPETQYF
j_call: TRBJ2-7; clone_size: .; v_call: TRBV6-1; d_call: .; cdr3_length: 15; cdr3_nt: TGTGCCAGCAGTGAATTGACGGGGCTCGCCGGCGAGCAGTACTTC; cdr3_aa: CASSELTGLAGEQYF
j_call: TRBJ2-5; clone_size: .; v_call: TRBV10-3; d_call: .; cdr3_length: 15; cdr3_nt: TGTGCCATCAAGGCGGGGACAAGGAATCAAGAGACCCAGTACTTC; cdr3_aa: CAIKAGTRNQETQYF
j_call: TRBJ2-5; clone_size: .; v_call: TRBV23-1; d_call: TRBD1; cdr3_length: 14; cdr3_nt: TGCGCCAGCCTAAGACAGGGGGTCCAAGAGACCCAGTACTTC; cdr3_aa: CASLRQGVQETQYF
j_call: TRBJ1-4; clone_size: .; v_call: TRBV7-2; d_call: TRBD1; cdr3_length: 15; cdr3_nt: TGTGCCAGCAGCTTAGTAGACAGGGTGTCCGAAAAACTGTTTTTT; cdr3_aa: CASSLVDRVSEKLFF
j_call: TRBJ1-5; clone_size: .; v_call: TRBV19; d_call: .; cdr3_length: 16; cdr3_nt: TGTGCCAGTAGGGCCCCCTGGGATAGGATCGATCAGCCCCAGCATTTT; cdr3_aa: CASRAPWDRIDQPQHF
j_call: TRBJ2-5; clone_size: .; v_call: TRBV30; d_call: .; cdr3_length: 11; cdr3_nt: TGTGCCTGGAGTCCAGGGGAGACCCAGTACTTC; cdr3_aa: CAWSPGETQYF
j_call: TRBJ2-7; clone_size: .; v_call: TRBV6-5; d_call: TRBD2; cdr3_length: 14; cdr3_nt: TGTGCCAGCAGGGCTAGCGGGGGAACCTACGAGCAGTACTTC; cdr3_aa: CASRASGGTYEQYF
j_call: TRBJ2-5; clone_size: .; v_call: TRBV10-1; d_call: .; cdr3_length: 14; cdr3_nt: TGCGCCAGCAGTGAACGGGGGAGAGAAGAGACCCAGTACTTC; cdr3_aa: CASSERGREETQYF